This T cell receptor beta chain was profiled in a study of cytomegalovirus exposure and HLA in healthy donors. Study conclusions and caveats: Several of the most significant clusters appeared linked to common viral pathogens, based on a later analysis. Presence/absence analyses rested on an assumption that sequencing depth was roughly uniform across donors. Sequencing probably produced one cluster of sequence variants that were highly shared.

PCR was performed using 60 Vbeta and 13 Jbeta primers. Profiling relied on immunoSEQ multiplex PCR, and the TCRdb table lists in-frame clones only, not all of them. This table holds some 60,000 clones. Comment on this clone: As yet, its antigen is unknown.

This TCR was recovered from a man aged 30-40 years in good health and CMV-seropositive. The sample consisted of PBMCs.

DNA of the CDR3: TGTGCCAGCAGCCCAGAATTGGGGGAGCTGTTTTTT. Protein product: CASSPELGELFF. The chain carries TRBV9 and TRBJ2-2; no definite D call. This CDR3 is 12 amino acids long. Germline CDR1 reads SGDLS; CDR2 reads YYNGEE. Deletions cut 4 bases from V and 8 bases from J, with 9 bases between. The whole variable domain, remainder taken from reference TRBV9 and TRBJ2-2, is DSGVTQTPKHLITATGQRVTLRCSPRSGDLSVYWYQQSLDQGLQFLIQYYNGEERAKGNILERFSAQQFPDLHSELNLSSLELGDSALYFCASSPELGELFFGEGSRLTVL.